A selection of T cell receptor beta chains follows, all from one sample in a study of cytomegalovirus exposure and HLA in healthy donors. TCRdb's table, derived via immunoSEQ multiplex PCR, lists solely in-frame clones and lacks some. This sample has 100,000 to 150,000 clones, with around four fifths found just once. The sequenced sample consisted of PBMCs. The origin of the receptors is a female donor in good health and CMV-seronegative. Each CDR3 is given with its conserved first and last residue. D genes are given only for firm matches. Clone sizes are given selectively: once, few, many, or a class where the clone is expanded.

j_call clone_size v_call d_call cdr3_nt cdr3_aa
TRBJ1-1 . TRBV4-3 . TGCGCCAGCAGCCAAGATCAAGGAGGGAGGTGGACTGAAGCTTTCTTT CASSQDQGGRWTEAFF
TRBJ1-1 few TRBV5-6 . TGTGCCAGCAGCCCCTCCGGGGGGCTGAACACTGAAGCTTTCTTT CASSPSGGLNTEAFF
TRBJ2-1 . TRBV5-5 . TGTGCCAGCAGCCGTACAGGGAACTACAATGAGCAGTTCTTC CASSRTGNYNEQFF
TRBJ2-3 few TRBV6-4 . TGTGCCAGCAGTGACAACAGGGAGACAGATACGCAGTATTTT CASSDNRETDTQYF
TRBJ2-1 . TRBV30 TRBD1 TGTGCCTGGAGTGGGACAGGGAGGAATGAGCAGTTCTTC CAWSGTGRNEQFF
TRBJ2-7 few TRBV27 . TGTGCCAGCAGTACAAACAGGGTCCACGAGCAGTACTTC CASSTNRVHEQYF
TRBJ1-1 few TRBV28 . TGTGCCAGCAGTTTTAGGGCGCGGGCCACTGAAGCTTTCTTT CASSFRARATEAFF
TRBJ2-1 . TRBV4-2 TRBD2 TGTGCCAGCAGCCCTCTCACCGGGACTAGGGATGAGCAGTTCTTC CASSPLTGTRDEQFF
TRBJ1-5 . TRBV4-2 . TGTGCCAGCAGCCAAGAGGAGGGGGAGGGGACTTATCAGCCCCAGCATTTT CASSQEEGEGTYQPQHF
TRBJ2-7 few TRBV7-2 TRBD2 TGTGCCAGCAGCTTAGTGGGGGGAGGGGCAGCGTACGAGCAGTACTTC CASSLVGGGAAYEQYF
TRBJ1-1 once TRBV28 TRBD1 TGTGCCAGCAGTCAGGGACAGCTAAACACTGAAGCTTTCTTT CASSQGQLNTEAFF
TRBJ2-5 . TRBV7-6 TRBD2 TGTGCCAGCAGCTTAGGTAGCGGGAGGTTAGGGGAGACCCAGTACTTC CASSLGSGRLGETQYF
TRBJ1-6 . TRBV5-6 . TGTGCCAGCAGCGCCGGGAGCCAAAATTCACCCCTCCACTTT CASSAGSQNSPLHF
TRBJ2-7 . TRBV16 TRBD1 TGTGCCAGCAGCCAAAGGGCCGGACAGGGGACCTACGAGCAGTACTTC CASSQRAGQGTYEQYF
TRBJ1-1 . TRBV2 TRBD1 TGTGCCAGCAGTGTACAGGGGGCGCGGACTGAAGCTTTCTTT CASSVQGARTEAFF
TRBJ1-5 few TRBV7-9 TRBD1 TGTGCCAGCAGCTTAGATGGACAGGCCGGCGGGCCCCAGCATTTT CASSLDGQAGGPQHF
TRBJ2-1 . TRBV5-1 . TGCGCCAGCAGCTTTACAGGGTTCAATGAGCAGTTCTTC CASSFTGFNEQFF
TRBJ1-2 . TRBV7-2 TRBD1 TGTGCCAGCAGCTTACAGGGGGCGCGTGGCTACACCTTC CASSLQGARGYTF
TRBJ1-2 . TRBV2 . TGTGCCAGCAGACCTAACAGGGAACCTTCCTATGGCTACACCTTC CASRPNREPSYGYTF
TRBJ1-2 . TRBV6-5 . TGTGCCAGCAGTTACCCGGGACATGGGCCTTATGGCTACACCTTC CASSYPGHGPYGYTF
TRBJ2-3 . TRBV2 TRBD1 TGTGCCAGCAGTCCGAGGACAGGAGGCACAGATACGCAGTATTTT CASSPRTGGTDTQYF
TRBJ2-3 . TRBV7-6 TRBD2 TGTGCCAGCAGCTTGGGACTAGCGGGAGGTGTAGATACGCAGTATTTT CASSLGLAGGVDTQYF
TRBJ1-1 . TRBV5-1 TRBD1 TGCGCCAGCAGCTTGGCCAAGGGACAGGATGAAGCTTTCTTT CASSLAKGQDEAFF
TRBJ2-7 . TRBV30 . TGTGCCTGGACTTCCGCACGGAGGGCGAATTCCTACGAGCAGTACTTC CAWTSARRANSYEQYF
TRBJ2-1 . TRBV11-3 TRBD2 TGTGCCAGCAGCCCTGGCGAGACTAGCGCCTCCTACAATGAGCAGTTCTTC CASSPGETSASYNEQFF
TRBJ2-4 once TRBV28 . TGTGCCAGCAGTTCCCCCTTCGGGGGGCGGGAAAACATTCAGTACTTC CASSSPFGGRENIQYF
TRBJ1-1 . TRBV30 . TGTGCCTGGAGTAGGGCCGAACTAGGGGGCACTGAAGCTTTCTTT CAWSRAELGGTEAFF
TRBJ2-5 . TRBV9 TRBD1 TGTGCCAGCAGCCCCGGGACAGGGGAAGAGACCCAGTACTTC CASSPGTGEETQYF
TRBJ2-4 . TRBV7-9 . TGTGCCAGCAGCGATGGACAGACAGCCAAAAACATTCAGTACTTC CASSDGQTAKNIQYF